These 28 T cell receptor beta chains came from one sample sequenced in a study of early T cells in non-severe SARS-CoV-2 infection (dated by TCRdb to 2020 to 2022). Library construction relied on 5' RACE. TCRdb names NextSeq 500 as the instrument used. TCRdb passed the public sequencing reads through fastp at Q25 and MiXCR, retaining productive beta sequences. Rows are combined by CDR3 protein, so each entry shows the most common genes and DNA. The sample table lists roughly 77,000 distinct CDR3 sequences, around 12% of them with a count of one. Of the sample, approximately 4.5% is held by the ten largest clones. Material for sequencing was whole blood. The receptors here all came from an adult who was a healthcare worker with PCR-confirmed SARS-CoV-2 infection or an uninfected control (not recorded which).

This clonotype has just a few counts. The genes are TRBV2 and TRBJ2-2; TRBD1 matches 7 bases. J lost 6 bases, V lost 6 bases, and 1 base had no gene match. This CDR3 spans 12 amino acids. CDR1 and CDR2 (germline): SNHLY, FYNNEI. The CDR3 loop is CASRGQAGELFF. In DNA form, the CDR3 reads TGTGCCAGCAGAGGACAGGCCGGGGAGCTGTTTTTT. The variable domain in full, with the rest retrieved from reference TRBV2 and TRBJ2-2, is EPEVTQTPSHQVTQMGQEVILRCVPISNHLYFYWYRQILGQKVEFLVSFYNNEISEKSEIFDDQFSVERPDGSNFTLKIRSTKLEDSAMYFCASRGQAGELFFGEGSRLTVL.

This clonotype was picked up many times. The rearrangement joins TRBV7-2 to TRBJ2-2; D ambiguous. V was pared by 5 bases and J by 2 bases, with 3 bases between. The CDR3 length is 12 residues. Germline CDR1 and CDR2: SGHTA and FQGNSA. The CDR3 DNA reads as TGTGCCAGCAGCCACAACACCGGGGAGCTGTTTTTT. It yields the protein CASSHNTGELFF.

This clonotype was seen repeatedly, ten times or more. The chain links TRBV3-1 to TRBJ2-5, with D unresolved. Looked up from germline, CDR1 is LGHDT and CDR2 is YNNKEL (reference sequence). This CDR3 contains 15 residues. V gave up 1 base and J gave up 4 bases, with 13 bases separating them. The DNA of the CDR3 is TGTGCCAGCAGCCAAGTCCGCCCAGCAGGAGAGACCCAGTACTTC. Protein: CASSQVRPAGETQYF.

The rearrangement links TRBV6-4 to TRBJ2-2; unclear D gene. The germline gives CDR1 MRHNA, CDR2 SNTAGT. Between the trimmed V and J ends, which lost 3 bases and 2 bases, there was a span of 13 bases. The CDR3 runs to 16 residues. The DNA for the CDR3 is TGTGCCAGCAGTGAGTGGGTTAACGGAAACACCGGGGAGCTGTTTTTT. Its translation is CASSEWVNGNTGELFF.

This clonotype was counted ten times or more. The rearrangement links TRBV19 to TRBJ2-4; D gene unclear. Per germline, CDR1 LNHDA and CDR2 SQIVND (reference sequence). This CDR3 region has 15 residues. Trimming stripped 9 bases from V and 1 base from J, with 16 bases between. The CDR3 reads CARTRRSIAKNIQYF. The CDR3 coding sequence is TGTGCCAGGACTCGACGGTCAATCGCCAAAAACATTCAGTACTTC.

This clonotype showed up just a few times. This rearrangement joins TRBV20-1 to TRBJ1-6; a weak D match, TRBD1 (5 bases). Germline CDR1 and CDR2: DFQATT and SNEGSKA (reference sequence). Deletions cut 5 bases from V and 4 bases from J, with 15 bases between. CDR3 length equals 15 residues. The CDR3 loop is CSALGQGVYNSPLHF. CDR3 in DNA: TGCAGTGCTCTTGGGCAGGGCGTGTATAATTCACCCCTCCACTTT.

The table lists this clonotype with a few counts. The chain recombines TRBV7-9 with TRBJ2-7; TRBD1 agrees at 7 bases. V was clipped by 5 bases and J by 6 bases; unmatched bases: 10. Germline V gene lookup returns CDR1 SEHNR and CDR2 FQNEAQ (reference sequence). The CDR3 extends over 14 amino acids. CDR3 nucleotide sequence: TGTGCCAGCAGCGAGACAGGGTTGGTTCCCGAGCAGTACTTC. Translation gives CASSETGLVPEQYF.

This clonotype was detected only a few times. The V gene is TRBV9, the J gene TRBJ2-1; 7 bases are shared with TRBD2. This CDR3 is built from 16 residues. Trimming at V came to 2 bases and at J to 7 bases, leaving 12 bases not matched to a gene. Germline V CDR1 and CDR2: SGDLS, YYNGEE. As DNA, the CDR3 is TGTGCCAGCAGCGTGGAATCACGCGGGAGTCGGAATGAGCAGTTCTTC. This sequence encodes CASSVESRGSRNEQFF.

Regarding this clonotype: It may be a read error: a sequence one base away is much more abundant. This rearrangement joins TRBV7-9 to TRBJ1-1; tentative D call: TRBD1 (6 bases). Germline V CDR1 and CDR2: SEHNR, FQNEAQ (reference sequence). The CDR3 sequence is 12 residues long. CDR3 amino acids: CVSSRRGTEAFF. Here the CDR3 DNA reads TGTGTCAGCAGCCGCAGGGGAACTGAAGCTTTCTTT.

This clonotype has ten or more counts. The rearrangement joins TRBV6-6 to TRBJ1-1; TRBD1 might be the D (6 bases). CDR3 size: 15 residues. Between the trimmed V and J ends, which lost 6 bases and 0 bases, there was a span of 14 bases. From germline, CDR1 is MNHNY and CDR2 SVGAGI (reference sequence). CDR3 loop: CASRPSDSLNTEAFF. CDR3 DNA: TGTGCCAGCAGACCATCGGACAGCTTGAACACTGAAGCTTTCTTT.

This clonotype was counted many times. The chain joins TRBV12-3 or TRBV12-4 to TRBJ2-7, with 7 bases lining up with TRBD2. With V trimmed by 2 bases and J by 2 bases, 3 bases remained unmatched. The CDR3 has 14 amino acids. The CDR3 reads CASSLTRGAYEQYF. In nucleotides, the CDR3 is TGTGCCAGCAGTTTAACACGGGGGGCCTACGAGCAGTACTTC.

This clonotype was detected ten times or more. The chain employs TRBV12-3 or TRBV12-4 and TRBJ2-1; 13 nucleotides agree with TRBD2. The CDR3 is 15 amino acids. With V trimmed by 6 bases and J by 7 bases, 6 bases remained unmatched. The CDR3 is CASRRLAGGVNEQFF. The CDR3 DNA reads TGTGCCAGCAGACGACTAGCGGGAGGTGTGAATGAGCAGTTCTTC.

This chain joins TRBV2 and TRBJ2-3, with 7 positions matching TRBD1. V lost 7 bases and J lost 0; bases outside the gene matches: 10. The CDR3 sequence is 16 residues long. In germline, CDR1 is SNHLY, CDR2 FYNNEI. CDR3 protein: CASKFRTGSSTDTQYF. In nucleotides, the CDR3 is TGTGCCAGCAAGTTCCGGACAGGATCTAGCACAGATACGCAGTATTTT.

Ten or more counts support this clonotype. The chain carries TRBV6-5 and TRBJ2-5, with D unresolved. The CDR3 consists of 11 residues. V shed 6 bases and J shed 3 bases, with 5 bases lying between them. CDR1 and CDR2 (germline): MNHEY, SVGAGI. CDR3 loop: CASRRKETQYF. In nucleotides, the CDR3 is TGTGCCAGCAGACGCAAAGAGACCCAGTACTTC.

The chain joins TRBV5-1 to TRBJ2-1; D remains unclear. Trimming pared 4 bases from V and 10 bases from J, leaving 12 bases between. The germline V gene encodes CDR1 SGHRS and CDR2 YFSETQ. This CDR3 is built from 12 residues. The CDR3 DNA follows: TGCGCCAGCAGCCGCTCCGAGCGAGAGCAGTTCTTC. Translation: CASSRSEREQFF.

The sample holds many counts of this clonotype. CDR3 in DNA: TGTGCCTGGAGTGTCCACAGGGGTGTTTTCCAAGAGACCCAGTACTTC. Protein: CAWSVHRGVFQETQYF. The rearrangement joins TRBV30 to TRBJ2-5; 7 nucleotides align to TRBD1. The CDR3 is 16 residues long. CDR1 GTSNPN and CDR2 SVGIG come from the germline V gene (reference sequence). Trimming removed 0 bases from V and 1 base from J; junction bases left unmatched: 8. The whole variable domain, remainder taken from reference TRBV30 and TRBJ2-5, is SQTIHQWPATLVQPVGSPLSLECTVEGTSNPNLYWYRQAAGRGLQLLFYSVGIGQISSEVPQNLSASRPQDRQFILSSKKLLLSDSGFYLCAWSVHRGVFQETQYFGPGTRLLVL.

The gene calls are TRBV5-6 and TRBJ2-1, with D possibly being TRBD2 (6 bases). The CDR3 runs to 14 residues. V gave up 3 bases and J gave up 7 bases, with 14 bases separating them. Germline V gene lookup returns CDR1 SGHDT and CDR2 YYEEEE. The CDR3 reads CASSSPVGRNEQFF. The CDR3 region has the DNA TGTGCCAGCAGCTCCCCGGTCGGGAGAAATGAGCAGTTCTTC.

This clonotype was seen ten or more times. The CDR3 here is CSATQGGSSYNEQFF. The DNA of the CDR3 is TGCAGTGCCACCCAAGGGGGTTCCTCCTACAATGAGCAGTTCTTC. This rearrangement joins TRBV20-1 to TRBJ2-1; a possible D gene is TRBD1 (6 bases). V was pared by 6 bases and J by 0 bases, with 15 bases between. This CDR3 region has 15 residues. Germline loops: CDR1 DFQATT, CDR2 SNEGSKA (reference sequence).

The chain recombines TRBV20-1 with TRBJ2-3; TRBD2 is a possible D gene (6 bases). This CDR3 is 14 amino acids long. Germline V gives CDR1 DFQATT, CDR2 SNEGSKA (reference sequence). V was clipped by 1 base and J by 4 bases, with 12 bases between them. CDR3 in DNA: TGCAGTGCTAGAGGGCGGGGCACGGCAGATACGCAGTATTTT. Protein sequence: CSARGRGTADTQYF.

This clonotype was seen many times. This CDR3 reads CASSRDSSYEQYF. The CDR3 DNA sequence: TGTGCCAGCTCACGGGACAGCTCCTACGAGCAGTACTTC. J is TRBJ2-7 and V is TRBV18, with 7 bases that match TRBD1. V dropped 4 bases and J dropped 0; count of bases not matched to a gene: 0. Germline V CDR1 and CDR2: KGHSH, LQKENI. The CDR3 is 13 residues long.

The V call is TRBV6-6, the J call TRBJ2-6, with D hard to call. CDR1 is MNHNY and CDR2 is SVGAGI in the germline V gene (reference sequence). This CDR3 has 15 residues. Trimming left V 5 bases short and J 0 bases short, with 8 bases between. CDR3 nucleotide sequence: TGTGCCAGCAGTCCCGTTTTCTCTGGGGCCAACGTCCTGACTTTC. It translates to CASSPVFSGANVLTF.

This clonotype was recorded at least ten times. The rearrangement uses TRBV12-3 or TRBV12-4 and TRBJ2-7; 8 bases agree with TRBD2. This CDR3 has 14 amino acids. J lost 3 bases, V lost 5 bases, and 6 bases had no gene match. The DNA for the CDR3 is TGTGCCAGCAGTCTGGGACTAGGAAACTACGAGCAGTACTTC. This sequence encodes CASSLGLGNYEQYF.

This clonotype was detected many times. The V call is TRBV2, the J call TRBJ1-5; 8 bases map to TRBD1. V lost 6 bases to trimming and J lost 1 base; unmatched junction nucleotides: 5. Per germline, CDR1 SNHLY and CDR2 FYNNEI. This CDR3 contains 15 residues. This CDR3 is CASSLDRGSNQPQHF. The DNA of the CDR3 is TGTGCCAGCAGCCTTGACAGGGGAAGCAATCAGCCCCAGCATTTT.

This clonotype was recorded a few times. The chain joins TRBV18 to TRBJ2-7, with D possibly matching TRBD2 (6 bases). The germline V gene encodes CDR1 KGHSH and CDR2 LQKENI. CDR3 length: 15 amino acids. V was pared by 2 bases and J by 7 bases, with 18 bases between. As DNA, the CDR3 is TGTGCCAGCTCACCAAACCCCGCGGGGCGGGGTGAGCAGTACTTC. This gives the protein CASSPNPAGRGEQYF.

In this sample, this clonotype turned up many times. The rearrangement joins TRBV12-3 or TRBV12-4 to TRBJ2-7; 7 bases are shared with TRBD2. Trimming took 6 bases from V and 4 from J; bases not matched to a gene: 6. The CDR3 has 13 residues. This CDR3 is CASRPRTSYEQYF. The CDR3 DNA reads TGTGCCAGCAGACCCCGGACTAGTTACGAGCAGTACTTC.

This clonotype occurred a few times. The chain is built from TRBV12-3 or TRBV12-4 and TRBJ2-2; 9 bases line up with TRBD2. With 9 bases clipped from V and 0 bases from J, the junction kept 8 bases outside the gene matches. The CDR3 contains 16 residues. Here the CDR3 DNA reads TGTGCCAGTTCGGGGGTAGCGGGAGCGAACACCGGGGAGCTGTTTTTT. It codes for CASSGVAGANTGELFF.

There are a few counts of this clonotype. The chain is built from TRBV29-1 and TRBJ2-1; 12 nucleotides agree with TRBD2. V lost 0 bases to trimming and J lost 4 bases; unmatched junction nucleotides: 7. CDR3 length: 17 residues. Germline V gives CDR1 SQVTM, CDR2 ANQGSEA. DNA for the CDR3: TGCAGCGTTGAAGATGGCCTAGCGGGAGGGCCTTACAATGAGCAGTTCTTC. This encodes CSVEDGLAGGPYNEQFF.

In this sample, this clonotype turned up a few times. The rearrangement joins TRBV6-5 to TRBJ1-1; D unresolved. V was shortened by 2 bases and J by 1 base, with 20 bases between the two germline ends. Germline V lookup: CDR1 MNHEY, CDR2 SVGAGI. The CDR3 totals 18 residues. The CDR3 DNA sequence: TGTGCCAGCAGTTACCACCCGGGTCGATCAAATTCGAACACTGAAGCTTTCTTT. Protein sequence: CASSYHPGRSNSNTEAFF.